This T cell receptor beta chain is from a study of shared clonotypes between healthy human individuals. The overall study: Donors had three CD4 naive, three CD4 memory, two CD8 naive and one CD8 memory plate apiece.

Using immunoSEQ multiplex PCR, the repertoire was profiled, and TCRdb retains in-frame clones only, with some absent. The sample includes a few million clones, approximately 94% of them seen just once. The healthy adult donors were HIV-negative and reported no recent acute infections or vaccinations. Germline V gene data show CDR1 as LGHNT and CDR2 as FRNRAP. There are 16 residues in the CDR3. V was trimmed by 0 bases and J by 6 bases, leaving 15 bases between them. The sequenced sample was naive CD4+ T cells sorted from blood. This sample's subset: CD45RA+ positively selected. The receptor was isolated from a man in his late teens or twenties in good health. V usage is TRBV12-5 and J usage is TRBJ2-4; D might be TRBD2 (6 bases). Here the CDR3 DNA reads TGTGCTAGTGGTTTGGTACTAGGTCTAGCGAGAAACATTCAGTACTTC. Translated: CASGLVLGLARNIQYF.